These 20 T cell receptor beta chains were all obtained from the same sample, sequenced in a study of cytomegalovirus exposure and HLA in healthy donors. The PCR ran on 60 Vbeta and 13 Jbeta primers. The table came from immunoSEQ multiplex PCR; TCRdb's copy has only in-frame clones and leaves some out. This table has 150,000 to 200,000 clones, 70% to 90% appearing once. The sample taken for sequencing was PBMCs. The receptors stem from a man aged 25 to 45 in good health and CMV-seropositive.

V and J are TRBV19 and TRBJ2-1, with unresolved D. Deletions cut 3 bases from V and 6 bases from J, with 9 bases between. The CDR3 is made up of 13 amino acids. CDR1 is LNHDA and CDR2 is SQIVND in the germline V gene (reference sequence). This chain's CDR3 is CASSMNPGNEQFF. The CDR3, as DNA: TGTGCCAGTAGTATGAATCCCGGCAATGAGCAGTTCTTC.

The chain combines TRBV9 with TRBJ2-1; 12 bases match TRBD2. In germline, CDR1 is SGDLS, CDR2 YYNGEE. The CDR3 contains 16 residues. J lost 4 bases, V lost 4 bases, and 6 bases had no gene match. CDR3 residues: CASSPRLAGVYNEQFF. In DNA form, the CDR3 reads TGTGCCAGCAGCCCCCGACTAGCGGGAGTGTACAATGAGCAGTTCTTC.

This clone has only one observation. The chain recombines TRBV5-1 with TRBJ1-5, with TRBD1 matching over 8 bases. V dropped 0 bases and J dropped 14; count of bases not matched to a gene: 7. From germline, CDR1 is SGHRS and CDR2 YFSETQ. This CDR3 comprises 13 residues. The CDR3 sequence: CASSLGTGTVEHF. DNA for the CDR3: TGCGCCAGCAGCTTGGGGACAGGGACGGTAGAGCATTTT. The full variable domain, completed using reference TRBV5-1 and TRBJ1-5, is KAGVTQTPRYLIKTRGQQVTLSCSPISGHRSVSWYQQTPGQGLQFLFEYFSETQRNKGNFPGRFSGRQFSNSRSEMNVSTLELGDSALYLCASSLGTGTVEHFGDGTRLSIL.

The genes are TRBV18 and TRBJ1-1, with a weak D call TRBD1 (5 bases). The CDR3 extends over 13 amino acids. Germline lookup yields CDR1 KGHSH and CDR2 LQKENI. Deletions cut 0 bases from V and 10 bases from J, with 12 bases between. For the CDR3, the DNA is TGTGCCAGCTCACCACCGGTGGGGGGGGTAGCTTTCTTT. This codes for CASSPPVGGVAFF.

The chain is built from TRBV10-1 and TRBJ2-7, with 8 bases fitting TRBD2. Germline V gene lookup returns CDR1 WNHNN and CDR2 SYGVQD (reference sequence). V lost 4 bases, J lost 6 bases, and 8 bases stayed unmatched. The CDR3 loop spans 14 amino acids. In nucleotides, the CDR3 is TGCGCCAGCAGTGGAGGTAGCGGGGACCGCGAGCAGTACTTC. Translating gives CASSGGSGDREQYF.

The chain combines TRBV7-2 with TRBJ2-3; 12 bases match TRBD2. CDR3 length equals 17 residues. V shed 5 bases and J 0 bases; nucleotides not matched to a gene: 6. From germline, CDR1 is SGHTA and CDR2 FQGNSA. The CDR3 DNA sequence: TGTGCCAGCAGCAAGGGACTAGCGGGTGCTAGCACAGATACGCAGTATTTT. Residues: CASSKGLAGASTDTQYF.

The V and J genes are TRBV5-1 and TRBJ2-3, with 8 bases lining up with TRBD2. J gave up 9 bases and V 0 bases, and 6 bases lay outside the gene matches. The CDR3 extends over 14 amino acids. Germline V gives CDR1 SGHRS, CDR2 YFSETQ. In nucleotides, the CDR3 is TGCGCCAGCAGCTTGGCGGGAGGGCCGGGGACGCAGTATTTT. It is translated as CASSLAGGPGTQYF.

V is TRBV6-5 and J is TRBJ1-1; D might be TRBD1 (6 bases). Germline V gives CDR1 MNHEY, CDR2 SVGAGI. The CDR3 totals 15 residues. The V end was cut by 2 bases, the J end by 4 bases, with 14 bases between. The CDR3 nucleotides are TGTGCCAGCAGTTACATTGCTGGGACACCCACTGAAGCTTTCTTT. It encodes CASSYIAGTPTEAFF.

This chain connects TRBV5-1 to TRBJ2-5, with 8 bases identical to TRBD1. The tail of the sequence fits TRBJ2-7 better, so the J call may be wrong. CDR1 is SGHRS and CDR2 is YFSETQ in the germline V gene. The CDR3 extends over 15 amino acids. CDR3 sequence (DNA): TGCGCCAGCACCCCGGTGGGACAGGTTAGCTACGAGCAGTACTTC. This sequence encodes CASTPVGQVSYEQYF.

The chain is built from TRBV6-5 and TRBJ2-2; TRBD1 aligns across 7 bases. Unmatched junction bases numbered 4, after V lost 1 base and J lost 2 bases. The CDR3 runs to 16 residues. Per the germline V gene, CDR1 is MNHEY and CDR2 is SVGAGI. The CDR3 bases are TGTGCCAGCAGTTACTACGGGACAGCCAACACCGGGGAGCTGTTTTTT. Its protein product is CASSYYGTANTGELFF.

The rearrangement joins TRBV4-1 to TRBJ2-1, with D maybe TRBD2 (6 bases). V was trimmed by 1 base and J by 0 bases, leaving 13 bases between them. The CDR3 covers 17 residues. CDR1 and CDR2 (germline): MGHRA, YSYEKL. The CDR3 nucleotides read TGCGCCAGCAGCCAAGGCCCCGACGGGAGCTCCTACAATGAGCAGTTCTTC. It is translated as CASSQGPDGSSYNEQFF.

The genes are TRBV2 and TRBJ1-6; 7 bases are shared with TRBD1. CDR3 length equals 14 residues. Germline CDR1 and CDR2: SNHLY and FYNNEI. V lost 4 bases, J lost 9 bases, and 6 bases stayed unmatched. The CDR3 here is CASSAGQRTSPLHF. The DNA of the CDR3 is TGTGCCAGCAGTGCGGGACAGAGAACTTCACCCCTCCACTTT.

V gene TRBV5-1 combines with J gene TRBJ2-3, with 7 bases that match TRBD2. Germline V gene data show CDR1 as SGHRS and CDR2 as YFSETQ. The CDR3 is 14 residues long. The ends lost 4 bases at V and 0 bases at J; junction bases unmatched: 2. CDR3 protein: CASSISGSTDTQYF. The CDR3 bases are TGCGCCAGCAGCATTAGCGGGAGCACAGATACGCAGTATTTT. Combining the CDR3 with reference TRBV5-1 and TRBJ2-3 gives the whole variable domain KAGVTQTPRYLIKTRGQQVTLSCSPISGHRSVSWYQQTPGQGLQFLFEYFSETQRNKGNFPGRFSGRQFSNSRSEMNVSTLELGDSALYLCASSISGSTDTQYFGPGTRLTVL.

This chain links TRBV18 with TRBJ2-7; the match to TRBD2 covers 7 bases. The junction had 4 bases not matched to a gene; V was cut back by 4 bases and J by 1 base. There are 14 residues in the CDR3. Per germline, CDR1 KGHSH and CDR2 LQKENI. CDR3 coding DNA: TGTGCCAGCTCACTCAGCGGGACTTCCTACGAGCAGTACGTC. Translated, it gives CASSLSGTSYEQYV.

The chain employs TRBV5-4 and TRBJ2-7, with D perhaps TRBD1 (6 bases). This CDR3 spans 14 amino acids. The V gene lost 2 bases and the J gene lost 2 bases, with 11 bases spanning the gap. Germline V gives CDR1 SGHNT, CDR2 YYREEE (reference sequence). CDR3 nucleotides: TGTGCCAGCAGCTTCGGGACACGGACCTACGAGCAGTACTTC. Translating gives CASSFGTRTYEQYF.

This clone turned up a few times. This chain joins TRBV6-1 and TRBJ1-2; D possibly corresponds to TRBD1 (5 bases). This CDR3 comprises 14 residues. Trimming shortened V by 0 bases and J by 2 bases, and 7 bases separated the two germline ends. Germline loops: CDR1 MNHNS, CDR2 SASEGT. The CDR3 DNA is TGTGCCAGCAGTGAAGCGCGACAGAACTATGGCTACACCTTC. Amino acid sequence: CASSEARQNYGYTF.

This chain connects TRBV5-1 to TRBJ1-1; 7 bases fit TRBD1. Germline loops: CDR1 SGHRS, CDR2 YFSETQ. The CDR3 loop spans 14 amino acids. V lost 0 bases and J lost 4; bases outside the gene matches: 3. The CDR3 protein is CASSLEGARTEAFF. DNA of the CDR3: TGCGCCAGCAGCTTGGAGGGGGCGCGCACTGAAGCTTTCTTT.

The chain joins TRBV11-3 to TRBJ2-5; 9 bases fit TRBD2. This CDR3 comprises 17 residues. The ends lost 0 bases at V and 3 bases at J; junction bases unmatched: 8. Germline V gives CDR1 SGHNT, CDR2 YENEEA. CDR3 nucleotide sequence: TGTGCCAGCAGCTTAGATGTTCGGGTAGCGGGAGAAGAGACCCAGTACTTC. Translated: CASSLDVRVAGEETQYF.

CDR3 DNA sequence: TGTGCCAGCAGCTTAACGGGGAATGAGCAGTTCTTC. Translation: CASSLTGNEQFF. The rearrangement joins TRBV11-1 to TRBJ2-1, with D maybe TRBD2 (5 bases). V was pared by 2 bases and J by 7 bases, with 6 bases between. CDR1 and CDR2 from the germline V gene are SGHAT and FQDESV (reference sequence). This CDR3 comprises 12 residues. Based on the CDR3 plus reference TRBV11-1 and TRBJ2-1, the full variable domain is EAEVAQSPRYKITEKSQAVAFWCDPISGHATLYWYRQILGQGPELLVQFQDESVVDDSQLPKDRFSAERLKGVDSTLKIQPAELGDSAMYLCASSLTGNEQFFGPGTRLTVL.

This rearrangement joins TRBV7-3 to TRBJ2-5; D is uncertain. The ends were cut back, 5 bases at V and 5 bases at J, with 12 bases in the middle. Per the germline V gene, CDR1 is SGHTA and CDR2 is FQGTGA. CDR3 length: 13 residues. CDR3 DNA sequence: TGTGCCAGCAGCCTTCAGGCGTCGGAGACCCAGTACTTC. The encoded protein is CASSLQASETQYF. Complete variable domain (other parts from reference TRBV7-3 and TRBJ2-5): GAGVSQTPSNKVTEKGKYVELRCDPISGHTALYWYRQSLGQGPEFLIYFQGTGAADDSGLPNDRFFAVRPEGSVSTLKIQRTERGDSAVYLCASSLQASETQYFGPGTRLLVL.